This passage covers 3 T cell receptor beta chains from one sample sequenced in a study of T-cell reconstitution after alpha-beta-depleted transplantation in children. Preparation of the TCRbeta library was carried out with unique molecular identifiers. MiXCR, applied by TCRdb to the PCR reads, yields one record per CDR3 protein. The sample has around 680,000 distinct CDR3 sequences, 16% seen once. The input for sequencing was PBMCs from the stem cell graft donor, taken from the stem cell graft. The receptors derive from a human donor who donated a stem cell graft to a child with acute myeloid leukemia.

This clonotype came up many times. CDR3 in amino acids: CSARDTDRLGYNSPLHF. The CDR3 DNA reads TGCAGTGCTAGAGATACGGACAGATTGGGGTATAATTCACCCCTCCACTTT. This chain uses TRBV20-1 with TRBJ1-6, with D possibly TRBD1 on 6 matching bases. V was pared by 0 bases and J by 4 bases, with 16 bases between. The CDR3 runs to 17 residues. Germline values: CDR1 DFQATT, CDR2 SNEGSKA (reference sequence).

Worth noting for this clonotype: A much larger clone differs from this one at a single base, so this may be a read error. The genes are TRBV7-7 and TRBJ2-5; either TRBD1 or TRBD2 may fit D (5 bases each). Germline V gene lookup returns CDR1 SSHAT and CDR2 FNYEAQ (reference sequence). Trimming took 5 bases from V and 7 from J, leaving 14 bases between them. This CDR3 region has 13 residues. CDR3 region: CASSRDGRGTQYF. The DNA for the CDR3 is TGTGCCAGCAGCCGGGACGGACGCGGGACCCAGTACTTC.

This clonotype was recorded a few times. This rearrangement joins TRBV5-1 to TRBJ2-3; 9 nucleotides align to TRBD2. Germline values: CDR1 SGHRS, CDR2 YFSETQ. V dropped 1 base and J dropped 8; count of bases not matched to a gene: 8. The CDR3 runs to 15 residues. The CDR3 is CASSLTDSGGTTQYF. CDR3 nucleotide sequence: TGCGCCAGCAGCTTGACGGACAGCGGGGGGACTACGCAGTATTTT. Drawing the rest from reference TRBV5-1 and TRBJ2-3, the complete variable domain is KAGVTQTPRYLIKTRGQQVTLSCSPISGHRSVSWYQQTPGQGLQFLFEYFSETQRNKGNFPGRFSGRQFSNSRSEMNVSTLELGDSALYLCASSLTDSGGTTQYFGPGTRLTVL.